The 27 T cell receptor beta chains in this list originate from one sample, sequenced in a study of cytomegalovirus exposure and HLA in healthy donors. The PCR had 60 Vbeta and 13 Jbeta primers. The assay was immunoSEQ multiplex PCR, and TCRdb's table has in-frame clones only and misses some. This table holds roughly 160,000 clones, 60% to 85% found once. Sample: PBMCs. The receptors stem from a man aged 50 to 60 in good health and CMV-seropositive.

The chain links TRBV9 to TRBJ1-4, with D perhaps matching TRBD1 (5 bases). The CDR3 totals 14 residues. V shed 3 bases and J shed 5 bases, with 11 bases lying between them. CDR1 and CDR2 from the germline V gene are SGDLS and YYNGEE. Here the CDR3 reads CASSATDANEKLFF. CDR3 nucleotides: TGTGCCAGCAGCGCGACAGACGCGAATGAAAAACTGTTTTTT.

This clone was seen a handful of times. V usage is TRBV23-1 and J usage is TRBJ1-2, with 7 bases fitting TRBD1. TRBV23-1 is classed as an ORF, of uncertain function. With 0 bases clipped from V and 1 base from J, the junction kept 14 bases outside the gene matches. CDR3 size: 19 residues. The CDR3 nucleotides read TGCGCCAGCAGTCAATCCCGTGCTAGGGGGCCCTATCTTAACTATGGCTACACCTTC. Its translation is CASSQSRARGPYLNYGYTF.

The chain employs TRBV7-2 and TRBJ1-1; a weak D match, TRBD1 (5 bases). Trimming took 3 bases from V and 3 from J, leaving 20 bases between them. The CDR3 runs to 17 residues. The germline V gene encodes CDR1 SGHTA and CDR2 FQGNSA. DNA of the CDR3: TGTGCCAGCAGCTTTCTACCGTGGGTAGGGGACTACACTGAAGCTTTCTTT. Encoded protein: CASSFLPWVGDYTEAFF.

This chain connects TRBV10-3 to TRBJ2-3; D unresolved. The CDR3 length is 12 residues. The V and J ends lost 5 bases and 3 bases respectively, with 6 bases between them. CDR1 is ENHRY and CDR2 is SYGVKD in the germline V gene. In DNA form, the CDR3 reads TGTGCCATCAGTATCAATACAGATACGCAGTATTTT. Its translation is CAISINTDTQYF.

There are a few counts of this clone. The chain employs TRBV28 and TRBJ1-1; 10 bases are shared with TRBD1. Germline CDR1 is MDHEN and CDR2 is SYDVKM. V shed 4 bases and J 5 bases; nucleotides not matched to a gene: 7. This CDR3 is 15 amino acids long. The CDR3 sequence: CASSWPGTGETEAFF. The DNA of the CDR3 is TGTGCCAGCAGTTGGCCGGGGACAGGGGAAACTGAAGCTTTCTTT.

This chain connects TRBV5-1 to TRBJ2-5, with a tentative D call TRBD2 (5 bases). The end of the DNA fits TRBJ2-7 better, so the J call may be wrong. CDR3 size: 14 residues. Germline values: CDR1 SGHRS, CDR2 YFSETQ. CDR3 sequence: CASSPGTFGYEQYF. The DNA of the CDR3 is TGCGCCAGTTCGCCGGGAACATTCGGGTACGAGCAGTACTTC.

The genes are TRBV5-6 and TRBJ2-7; D ambiguous. The CDR3 covers 14 residues. V dropped 0 bases and J dropped 3 bases, with 10 bases sitting between them. Germline CDR1 and CDR2: SGHDT and YYEEEE. This CDR3 is CASSLGASIYEQYF. The DNA for the CDR3 is TGTGCCAGCAGCTTGGGGGCGTCCATCTACGAGCAGTACTTC.

This chain connects TRBV6-5 to TRBJ2-2, with D possibly TRBD1 on 5 matching bases. CDR3 length equals 14 residues. Germline CDR1 is MNHEY and CDR2 is SVGAGI. V lost 2 bases, J lost 3 bases, and 7 bases lay in between. The chain's CDR3 is CASSYRGDTGELFF. The CDR3 nucleotides are TGTGCCAGCAGTTACAGGGGTGACACCGGGGAGCTGTTTTTT.

In its sample, this clone was seen a few times. The chain is built from TRBV10-3 and TRBJ2-4; 7 positions match TRBD2. J lost 7 bases, V lost 3 bases, and 0 bases had no gene match. CDR3 length: 12 residues. Germline loops: CDR1 ENHRY, CDR2 SYGVKD. CDR3 nucleotides: TGTGCCATCAGTGACGGGGGGAACATTCAGTACTTC. Its protein is CAISDGGNIQYF.

The chain carries TRBV6-6 and TRBJ1-5, with a possible D match to TRBD1 (5 bases). V lost 0 bases to trimming and J lost 4 bases, with 10 bases between them. The CDR3 has 15 residues. The germline CDR1 and CDR2 sequences are MNHNY and SVGAGI (reference sequence). The CDR3 sequence is CASSYSMGPNQPQHF. The CDR3 region has the DNA TGTGCCAGCAGTTACTCGATGGGGCCAAATCAGCCCCAGCATTTT.

The rearrangement links TRBV11-2 to TRBJ2-5, with no clear D. The last part of the DNA fits TRBJ2-7 better; the J call may be wrong. The germline CDR1 and CDR2 sequences are SGHAT and FQNNGV. This CDR3 is built from 14 residues. In nucleotides, the CDR3 is TGTGCCAGCAGCTTAAACCACAGAGACTACGAGCAGTACTTC. Amino acid sequence: CASSLNHRDYEQYF.

The V gene is TRBV6-5, the J gene TRBJ2-5; 12 nucleotides align to TRBD1. In germline, CDR1 is MNHEY, CDR2 SVGAGI. The CDR3 loop spans 15 amino acids. The trim removed 2 bases at V and 6 bases at J, leaving 4 bases unmatched. The CDR3 sequence is CASSYGTGGRKTQYF. CDR3 nucleotides: TGTGCCAGCAGTTACGGGACAGGGGGCCGTAAGACCCAGTACTTC.

V usage is TRBV19 and J usage is TRBJ1-3; D is unclear. The germline gives CDR1 LNHDA, CDR2 SQIVND (reference sequence). There are 15 residues in the CDR3. Trimming took 3 bases from V and 0 from J, leaving 9 bases between them. The CDR3 nucleotides read TGTGCCAGTAGTATTCATCCAGGCTCTGGAAACACCATATATTTT. This sequence encodes CASSIHPGSGNTIYF. The full variable domain, rest sourced from reference TRBV19 and TRBJ1-3, is DGGITQSPKYLFRKEGQNVTLSCEQNLNHDAMYWYRQDPGQGLRLIYYSQIVNDFQKGDIAEGYSVSREKKESFPLTVTSAQKNPTAFYLCASSIHPGSGNTIYFGEGSWLTVV.

The CDR3 DNA follows: TGTGCCAGCAGCGTAGACAGGACGAGTTACAATGAGCAGTTCTTC. Amino acids: CASSVDRTSYNEQFF. The V call is TRBV5-4, the J call TRBJ2-1, with D tentatively TRBD1 (6 bases). The CDR3 covers 15 residues. Germline V CDR1 and CDR2: SGHNT, YYREEE (reference sequence). With 4 bases removed from V and 4 bases from J, the gap between germline ends came to 15 bases.

In its sample, this clone was seen a few times. J is TRBJ1-4 and V is TRBV30; 7 nucleotides agree with TRBD1. Germline V lookup: CDR1 GTSNPN, CDR2 SVGIG (reference sequence). The CDR3 spans 16 residues. The V segment lost 0 bases and the J segment 5 bases; nucleotides outside the gene matches: 9. CDR3: CAWSVLRAGGNEKLFF. For the CDR3, the DNA is TGTGCCTGGAGTGTACTACGGGCAGGGGGGAATGAAAAACTGTTTTTT.

This chain links TRBV6-5 with TRBJ1-5; the D gene is possibly TRBD1 (6 bases). V was cut by 5 bases and J by 3 bases, with 14 bases left in between. Germline CDR1 is MNHEY and CDR2 is SVGAGI. CDR3 size: 15 residues. This chain's CDR3 is CASSPTGVVNQPQHF. In nucleotides, the CDR3 is TGTGCCAGCAGTCCGACAGGAGTAGTCAATCAGCCCCAGCATTTT.

The V gene is TRBV7-9, the J gene TRBJ1-3; 7 bases agree with TRBD1. The CDR3 length is 14 residues. With V trimmed by 6 bases and J by 1 base, 3 bases remained unmatched. Germline loops: CDR1 SEHNR, CDR2 FQNEAQ (reference sequence). DNA for the CDR3: TGTGCCAGCAGGACAGGGTCGTCTGGAAACACCATATATTTT. Translation: CASRTGSSGNTIYF.

The gene calls are TRBV6-1 and TRBJ1-3, with a tentative D call TRBD1 (5 bases). Germline values: CDR1 MNHNS, CDR2 SASEGT. V lost 5 bases, J lost 2 bases, and 13 bases lay in between. The CDR3 contains 15 residues. CDR3 sequence: CASSHPQGTGNTIYF. DNA for the CDR3: TGTGCCAGCAGTCACCCCCAGGGAACTGGAAACACCATATATTTT.

The V gene is TRBV4-3, the J gene TRBJ1-4; tentative D call: TRBD1 (5 bases). V was pared by 0 bases and J by 5 bases, with 13 bases between. The germline V gene encodes CDR1 LGHNA and CDR2 YSLEER. This CDR3 spans 16 amino acids. The CDR3 protein is CASSQDIDSRNEKLFF. The CDR3 nucleotides are TGCGCCAGCAGCCAAGATATTGACAGCAGGAATGAAAAACTGTTTTTT.

The chain employs TRBV6-1 and TRBJ2-2; tentatively, D is TRBD2 (5 bases). Germline-derived CDR1 and CDR2 are MNHNS and SASEGT. The CDR3 consists of 14 residues. The V end lost 10 bases, the J end lost 2 bases, and 14 bases lay between the germline ends. The CDR3 region is CATSLGLNTGELFF. In DNA form, the CDR3 reads TGTGCCACCTCCCTCGGACTTAACACCGGGGAGCTGTTTTTT.

In its sample, this clone was seen a few times. The gene calls are TRBV5-1 and TRBJ1-2; possible D gene TRBD1, 5 bases. The V end was cut by 0 bases, the J end by 4 bases, with 25 bases between. The germline V gene has CDR1 SGHRS and CDR2 YFSETQ. The CDR3 length is 19 residues. The chain's CDR3 is CASSLAGPQGRIDIYGYTF. DNA of the CDR3: TGCGCCAGCAGCTTGGCCGGACCCCAGGGAAGGATCGATATCTATGGCTACACCTTC.

The V call is TRBV4-2, the J call TRBJ2-1; 11 bases line up with TRBD1. Losses at the gene ends were 4 bases for V and 6 bases for J; bases not matched to a gene: 5. Germline CDR1 is LGHNA and CDR2 is YNFKEQ. This CDR3 is built from 15 residues. In nucleotides, the CDR3 is TGTGCCAGCAGCCCCCGGACAGGGGGCTTCAATGAGCAGTTCTTC. This sequence encodes CASSPRTGGFNEQFF.

The chain carries TRBV19 and TRBJ2-5; 12 positions match TRBD2. The germline gives CDR1 LNHDA, CDR2 SQIVND (reference sequence). CDR3 length: 16 amino acids. J was trimmed by 7 bases and V by 9 bases; bases with no gene match: 15. The CDR3 nucleotides read TGTGCCAGCAGAGGACTAGCGGGAACCCATGGGCGGACCCAGTACTTC. This translates into CASRGLAGTHGRTQYF.

This chain uses TRBV15 with TRBJ1-5; perhaps TRBD1 as D (6 bases). Trimming removed 5 bases at V and 1 base at J, with 12 bases between. The CDR3 loop spans 15 amino acids. Germline CDR1 LNHNV, CDR2 YYDKDF (reference sequence). CDR3 sequence reads: CATSRIQGSNQPQHF. The CDR3 DNA is TGTGCCACCAGCCGGATCCAGGGGAGCAATCAGCCCCAGCATTTT.

The chain is built from TRBV5-5 and TRBJ2-2; a weak D match, TRBD1 (6 bases). Germline lookup yields CDR1 SGHKS and CDR2 YYEKEE (reference sequence). V dropped 4 bases and J dropped 0 bases, with 10 bases sitting between them. This CDR3 comprises 15 residues. CDR3 sequence: CASSPRTANTGELFF. CDR3 nucleotides: TGTGCCAGCAGCCCAAGGACAGCGAACACCGGGGAGCTGTTTTTT. Complete variable domain (other parts from reference TRBV5-5 and TRBJ2-2): DAGVTQSPTHLIKTRGQQVTLRCSPISGHKSVSWYQQVLGQGPQFIFQYYEKEERGRGNFPDRFSARQFPNYSSELNVNALLLGDSALYLCASSPRTANTGELFFGEGSRLTVL.

The chain couples TRBV5-4 to TRBJ2-5; 12 bases align to TRBD2. With the DNA end fitting TRBJ2-7 better, the J assignment may be wrong. This CDR3 has 16 amino acids. Looked up from germline, CDR1 is SGHNT and CDR2 is YYREEE (reference sequence). CDR3 protein: CASSSQTSGSRYEQYF. The CDR3, as DNA: TGTGCCAGCAGCTCCCAGACTAGCGGGAGCCGTTACGAGCAGTACTTC.

The chain carries TRBV5-1 and TRBJ1-1, with TRBD1 as a possible D gene (6 bases). Germline V gene lookup returns CDR1 SGHRS and CDR2 YFSETQ. V lost 3 bases and J lost 6, with 12 bases in between. This CDR3 contains 13 residues. The CDR3 DNA reads as TGCGCCAGCAGCTGGGAACAGGGAGCTGAAGCTTTCTTT. This translates into CASSWEQGAEAFF.